The subject of this entry is one T cell receptor beta chain. The sample comes from a study of shared clonotypes between healthy human individuals. Study-level background: CD4 naive cells filled three plates per donor, CD4 memory three, CD8 naive two and CD8 memory one.

The CDR3 covers 11 residues. CDR1 is SQVTM and CDR2 is ANQGSEA in the germline V gene. Trimming took 7 bases from V and 2 from J, leaving 7 bases between them. Sequenced by immunoSEQ multiplex PCR; TCRdb stores in-frame clones only, minus some. The sample carries fewer than 3 million clones, just under 95% recorded once. This TCR came from a man in his late teens or twenties in good health. Some clones in this sample may be carry-over from other donors' samples. The rearrangement joins TRBV29-1 to TRBJ2-3; D call uncertain. The sequenced sample was naive CD4+ T cells from PBMCs. Subset defined: CD45RA+ positively selected. The CDR3 protein is CSELTTDTQYF. In DNA, the CDR3 is TGCAGCGAGCTAACCACAGATACGCAGTATTTT.